This T cell receptor (beta chain) comes out of a study of CD8 T cells in Susac syndrome. Random hexamers were used to reverse transcribe an amount of about 0.45 to 1 ug RNA. Across 54 Vbeta and 13 Jbeta, TCR beta CDR3 was amplified with immunoSEQ multiplex PCR. TCRdb processed the immunoSEQ multiplex PCR reads anew with MiXCR; each CDR3 protein has one entry. Found here are approximately 190,000 distinct CDR3 sequences, around 95% of them singletons; the top ten hold approximately 0.16%. The V end lost 0 bases, the J end lost 7 bases, and 11 bases lay between the germline ends. Germline CDR1 reads SGDLS; CDR2 reads YYNGEE. The CDR3 is 14 residues long.

The specimen sequenced was CD8+ T cells from PBMCs. The TCR sequence derives from a human donor with Susac syndrome. V gene TRBV9 combines with J gene TRBJ2-1; D might be TRBD1 or TRBD2, each matching 6 bases. CDR3 DNA sequence: TGTGCCAGCAGCGTAGAGATAGGGGGGAATGAGCAGTTCTTC. This encodes CASSVEIGGNEQFF.